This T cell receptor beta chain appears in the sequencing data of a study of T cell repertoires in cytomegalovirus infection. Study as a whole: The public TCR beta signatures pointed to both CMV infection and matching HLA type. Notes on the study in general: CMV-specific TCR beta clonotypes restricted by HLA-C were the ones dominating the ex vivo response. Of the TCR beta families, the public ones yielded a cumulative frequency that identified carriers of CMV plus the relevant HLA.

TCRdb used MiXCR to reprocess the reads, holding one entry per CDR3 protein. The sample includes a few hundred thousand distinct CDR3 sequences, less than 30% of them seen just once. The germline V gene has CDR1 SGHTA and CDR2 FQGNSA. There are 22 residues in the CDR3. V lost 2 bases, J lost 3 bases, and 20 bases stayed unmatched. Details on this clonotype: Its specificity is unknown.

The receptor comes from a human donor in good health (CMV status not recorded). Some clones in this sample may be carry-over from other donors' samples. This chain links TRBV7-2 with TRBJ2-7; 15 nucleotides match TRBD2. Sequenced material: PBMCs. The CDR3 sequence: CASSLSGGLAGGHRRPYYEQYF. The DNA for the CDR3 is TGTGCCAGCAGCTTAAGTGGGGGACTAGCGGGGGGACACAGGCGCCCGTACTACGAGCAGTACTTC.